This is a list of T cell receptor beta chains from one sample in a study of spatial heterogeneity in lung cancer. TCRdb reprocessed the 5' RACE reads via MiXCR and lists one record per CDR3 protein. The profile shows 5,500 to 7,500 distinct CDR3 sequences, around 15% of them singletons. The input for sequencing was lung tumor tissue, taken at surgery. These receptors were obtained from a male donor with early-stage non-small cell lung cancer. CDR3s include the opening cysteine and the closing phenylalanine or tryptophan. D genes are given only for firm matches. For some rows the clone size is stated as once, few or many, or as a class when expanded; others skip it.

j_gene,v_gene,len,d_gene,abundance,CDR3aa,CDR3nt
TRBJ2-7,TRBV27,15,.,many,CASSLSRSLDYEQYF,TGTGCCAGCAGTTTATCACGATCTTTGGACTACGAGCAGTACTTC
TRBJ1-1,TRBV4-2,15,.,large,CASSQGEGMNTEAFF,TGTGCCAGCAGCCAGGGGGAAGGGATGAACACTGAAGCTTTCTTT
TRBJ1-1,TRBV30,13,.,many,CAWSVSRGTEAFF,TGTGCCTGGAGTGTATCCCGGGGCACTGAAGCTTTCTTT
TRBJ1-1,TRBV6-5,13,.,many,CASSPPPGSKAFF,TGTGCCAGCTCCCCCCCCCCGGGCAGCAAAGCTTTCTTT
TRBJ1-1,TRBV2,12,.,many,CASSAPNTEAFF,TGTGCCAGCAGTGCACCGAACACTGAAGCTTTCTTT
TRBJ2-7,TRBV20-1,14,TRBD2,few,CSAGPGLAGYEQYF,TGCAGTGCAGGACCGGGACTAGCGGGGTACGAGCAGTACTTC
TRBJ2-7,TRBV5-1,15,.,.,CASSVSSGFGNEQYF,TGCGCCAGCAGCGTATCATCAGGGTTCGGAAACGAGCAGTACTTC
TRBJ2-3,TRBV15,15,.,.,CATSRVGTGLYTQYF,TGTGCCACCAGCAGAGTGGGTACAGGGCTATATACGCAGTATTTT
TRBJ1-5,TRBV4-2,12,.,few,CASSHIGQPQHF,TGTGCCAGCAGCCACATCGGTCAGCCCCAGCATTTT
TRBJ2-5,TRBV6-2/TRBV6-3,16,TRBD2,many,CASSYRSGTGLETQYF,TGTGCCAGCAGTTACCGAAGCGGGACGGGGTTGGAGACCCAGTACTTC
TRBJ2-3,TRBV6-1,16,.,few,CASSVTGAGATDTQYF,TGTGCCAGCAGTGTCACGGGGGCGGGAGCAACAGATACGCAGTATTTT
TRBJ2-7,TRBV29-1,11,.,medium-sized,CSVAGDYEQYF,TGCAGCGTTGCAGGCGATTACGAGCAGTACTTC
TRBJ2-1,TRBV4-3,20,TRBD2,.,CASSQDGNGVTASGRNEQFF,TGCGCCAGCAGCCAAGATGGGAACGGGGTGACTGCGAGCGGGAGGAATGAGCAGTTCTTC
TRBJ1-3,TRBV4-2,14,.,medium-sized,CASSPPSSGNTIYF,TGTGCCAGCAGCCCGCCCAGCTCTGGAAACACCATATATTTT
TRBJ2-2,TRBV5-4,16,TRBD1,.,CASSSRTGANTGELFF,TGTGCCAGCAGCTCCCGAACAGGGGCGAACACCGGGGAGCTGTTTTTT
TRBJ2-7,TRBV2,12,.,many,CASSERGYEQYF,TGTGCCAGCAGTGAAAGGGGTTACGAGCAGTACTTC
TRBJ1-2,TRBV27,14,TRBD1,medium-sized,CASSLQGANYGYTF,TGTGCCAGCAGTTTACAGGGGGCGAACTATGGCTACACCTTC
TRBJ2-7,TRBV7-2,15,.,.,CASSHRRTGPYEQYF,TGTGCCAGCAGCCACCGAAGGACGGGACCGTACGAGCAGTACTTC
TRBJ1-3,TRBV15,15,.,.,CATSRSGVSGNTIYF,TGTGCCACCAGCAGAAGTGGGGTCTCTGGAAACACCATATATTTT
TRBJ2-1,TRBV20-1,12,.,few,CSVVLNDDEQFF,TGCAGTGTTGTACTGAATGACGATGAGCAGTTCTTC
TRBJ2-7,TRBV27,17,.,few,CASSPWEGAVSGYEQYF,TGTGCCAGCAGTCCCTGGGAGGGGGCCGTATCAGGATACGAGCAGTACTTC
TRBJ2-1,TRBV11-3,14,.,few,CASSLGLAYNEQFF,TGTGCCAGCAGCTTGGGGCTAGCCTACAATGAGCAGTTCTTC
TRBJ2-7,TRBV29-1,12,.,.,CSVGDIFYEQYF,TGCAGCGTAGGCGACATTTTCTACGAGCAGTACTTC
TRBJ2-1,TRBV9,15,TRBD2,.,CASSAGTSGYNEQFF,TGTGCCAGCAGCGCCGGGACTAGCGGTTACAATGAGCAGTTCTTC
TRBJ2-1,TRBV30,14,.,many,CASSLWGTDNEQFF,TGTGCCTCGAGCCTGTGGGGGACGGACAATGAGCAGTTCTTC
TRBJ2-4,TRBV19,20,TRBD1,.,CASTNRRGQGEPLTKNIQYF,TGTGCCAGTACCAACCGGCGGGGACAGGGTGAGCCATTAACCAAAAACATTCAGTACTTC
TRBJ2-7,TRBV4-1,17,TRBD2,few,CASSQLSMGLAAYEQYF,TGCGCCAGCAGCCAACTATCAATGGGACTAGCGGCGTACGAGCAGTACTTC
TRBJ2-2,TRBV10-3,15,TRBD1,many,CAIGSGTVNTGELFF,TGTGCCATCGGGTCCGGGACAGTGAACACCGGGGAGCTGTTTTTT
TRBJ1-1,TRBV6-5,14,.,many,CASRLGTANTEAFF,TGTGCCAGCAGACTCGGGACGGCGAACACTGAAGCTTTCTTT
TRBJ2-2,TRBV12-3/TRBV12-4,16,.,many,CASSHRQNLLTGELFF,TGTGCCAGCAGTCACCGACAGAACCTTCTCACCGGGGAGCTGTTTTTT
TRBJ2-1,TRBV20-1,12,TRBD1,.,CSWDRGYNEQFF,TGCAGTTGGGACAGGGGCTACAATGAGCAGTTCTTC
TRBJ2-3,TRBV27,15,TRBD2,many,CASSLSGRASDTQYF,TGTGCCAGCAGTTTATCCGGGAGGGCGTCAGATACGCAGTATTTT
TRBJ2-5,TRBV5-1,12,.,few,CASSLVMETQYF,TGCGCCAGCAGCTTGGTTATGGAGACCCAGTACTTC
TRBJ1-2,TRBV5-8,14,.,.,CASSHPNRPYGYTF,TGTGCCAGCAGCCACCCCAACCGGCCCTATGGCTACACCTTC
TRBJ2-7,TRBV10-3,13,TRBD2,many,CAIRAVGGDEQYF,TGTGCCATCAGGGCTGTGGGAGGGGACGAGCAGTACTTC
TRBJ2-7,TRBV15,18,.,.,CATSRDWQGGITPYEQYF,TGTGCCACCAGCAGAGATTGGCAAGGTGGCATCACCCCCTACGAGCAGTACTTC
TRBJ1-5,TRBV3-1,14,TRBD1,medium-sized,CASSPSRGHQPQHF,TGTGCCAGCAGCCCGAGCAGGGGGCACCAGCCCCAGCATTTT
TRBJ2-2,TRBV12-3/TRBV12-4,17,TRBD1,medium-sized,CASSLSLWDRESGELFF,TGTGCCAGCAGTTTATCCCTGTGGGACAGGGAAAGCGGGGAGCTGTTTTTT
TRBJ1-5,TRBV7-8,16,.,.,CASSLALGGGNQPQHF,TGTGCCAGCAGCTTAGCGCTGGGAGGCGGCAATCAGCCCCAGCATTTT
TRBJ2-3,TRBV29-1,14,.,few,CSVAGTHSTDTQYF,TGCAGCGTTGCCGGGACCCACAGCACAGATACGCAGTATTTT
TRBJ1-2,TRBV28,16,TRBD1,many,CASSPGTGASRDGYTF,TGTGCCAGCAGTCCCGGGACAGGGGCGTCTCGGGATGGCTACACCTTC